This TCR beta chain derives from a study of tumor-infiltrating lymphocytes in primary liver carcinoma. Study as a whole: Both sexes were represented among patients, who were 30 to 69 years old. The number of productive TCRbeta reads per sample ranged from roughly 3.5 to 8 million and was similar across tissue types.

The investigators made TCR beta cDNA from roughly 0.55 ug total RNA, using a constant-region primer. ARM-PCR, slightly modified, supplied the TCR beta libraries through three nested multiplex PCR rounds. Rounds one and two of PCR, each of around 9 cycles, were primed with TRBV1-TRBV30 forward primers and a C-beta reverse primer. Via MiXCR, TCRdb re-called the multiplex PCR reads, giving one row per CDR3 protein. Of about 99,000 distinct CDR3 sequences in the sample, around two thirds were seen once. Germline-derived CDR1 and CDR2 are MNHEY and SVGAGI. The CDR3 is made up of 15 amino acids. The roughly 17-31 mg bulk tissue piece was not sorted before simultaneous RNA and DNA extraction. Each tumor specimen held more than 75% viable tumor cells. This clonotype showed up just once. Its antigen is currently unknown. The junction shows a germline mismatch at one end, possibly a read error. General study results and limits: Between tumor regions, pairs overlapped more than tumor-adjacent and tumor-blood pairs did.

This TCR was sampled from a woman aged 60-75 years with primary liver carcinoma and hepatitis B virus infection. The sequenced material came from liver tumor tissue from sampling region 5. Stated subset: tumor region T5, tumor centre. The chain carries TRBV6-5 and TRBJ2-7; D might be TRBD1 (5 bases). CDR3 amino acids: CANSYRFTGSYERYF. The DNA for the CDR3 is TGTGCCAACAGTTACAGGTTTACGGGTTCCTACGAGCGGTACTTC.